Listed below are T cell receptor beta chains from one sample, sequenced in a study of vaccination effects on CD4 cells after COVID-19. Their antigens are not known. This table comes from immunoSEQ multiplex PCR, and its TCRdb copy is limited to in-frame clones, with some not included. In the table there are approximately 40,000 clones, around two thirds of which are singletons. This specimen was CD4+ T cells from PBMCs cultured with a peptide pool, taken before COVID-19 vaccination. The receptors shown here come from a human donor who had a prior SARS-CoV-2 infection. Both conserved end residues are trimmed from each CDR3. A clone size is listed for some rows: how often the clone was seen (once, few, many), or a class if it is expanded.

abundance: .
j_gene: TRBJ2-5
v_gene: TRBV30
CDR3aa: AWSAGRELSETQY

abundance: .
j_gene: TRBJ2-1
v_gene: TRBV12-3/TRBV12-4
CDR3aa: ASSFWGYEQF

abundance: .
j_gene: TRBJ2-7
v_gene: TRBV5-6
CDR3aa: ASSADVQIDREQY

abundance: .
j_gene: TRBJ1-5
v_gene: TRBV6-6
CDR3aa: ASSPGKLNQPQH

abundance: .
j_gene: TRBJ2-1
v_gene: TRBV9
CDR3aa: ASSVESASGGGEQF

abundance: .
j_gene: TRBJ2-5
v_gene: TRBV30
CDR3aa: AWSPRMGGEETQY

abundance: .
j_gene: TRBJ2-7
v_gene: TRBV5-5
CDR3aa: ASSVRDRAYEQY

abundance: .
j_gene: TRBJ2-4
v_gene: TRBV5-8
CDR3aa: ASSFNSGNIQY

abundance: .
j_gene: TRBJ2-1
v_gene: TRBV4-1
CDR3aa: ASSQVAQRDNEQF

abundance: once
j_gene: TRBJ1-3
v_gene: TRBV4-1
CDR3aa: ASSSAGRSGNTIY

abundance: .
j_gene: TRBJ2-7
v_gene: TRBV11-2
CDR3aa: ASSFVRGGNYEQY

abundance: .
j_gene: TRBJ1-1
v_gene: TRBV5-1
CDR3aa: ASSEQTNTEAF

abundance: many
j_gene: TRBJ2-5
v_gene: TRBV2
CDR3aa: ASRENRGVSQY

abundance: .
j_gene: TRBJ2-5
v_gene: TRBV12-3/TRBV12-4
CDR3aa: ASSFEMSGPQY

abundance: .
j_gene: TRBJ2-2
v_gene: TRBV5-6
CDR3aa: ASSSGFGAGELF

abundance: .
j_gene: TRBJ2-2
v_gene: TRBV7-2
CDR3aa: ASSRANTGELF

abundance: few
j_gene: TRBJ1-4
v_gene: TRBV2
CDR3aa: ASSPTPTGEKLF

abundance: few
j_gene: TRBJ1-2
v_gene: TRBV5-6
CDR3aa: ASSFRYGYT

abundance: .
j_gene: TRBJ2-1
v_gene: TRBV25-1
CDR3aa: ASSSQYNEQF

abundance: few
j_gene: TRBJ2-5
v_gene: TRBV29-1
CDR3aa: SAKDRGRETQY

abundance: few
j_gene: TRBJ2-7
v_gene: TRBV4-1
CDR3aa: ASSSTSGSSYEQY

abundance: .
j_gene: TRBJ1-1
v_gene: TRBV2
CDR3aa: ASSGTVEAF

abundance: .
j_gene: TRBJ1-4
v_gene: TRBV2
CDR3aa: ASSDRTLNEKLF

abundance: .
j_gene: TRBJ2-3
v_gene: TRBV2
CDR3aa: ASGSGLLSTDTQY

abundance: .
j_gene: TRBJ2-7
v_gene: TRBV7-7
CDR3aa: ASSLTTSGRRLYEQY

abundance: .
j_gene: TRBJ2-7
v_gene: TRBV15
CDR3aa: ATSIMIPPYEQY

abundance: .
j_gene: TRBJ2-7
v_gene: TRBV15
CDR3aa: ATSRDWGDEQY

abundance: few
j_gene: TRBJ1-6
v_gene: TRBV7-9
CDR3aa: ASSLALSSPLH

abundance: .
j_gene: TRBJ1-2
v_gene: TRBV7-2
CDR3aa: ASSSTGYSYGYT

abundance: .
j_gene: TRBJ1-6
v_gene: TRBV19
CDR3aa: ASGGQYNSPLH

abundance: once
j_gene: TRBJ2-2
v_gene: TRBV9
CDR3aa: ASSVWGLGTTGELF

abundance: .
j_gene: TRBJ2-2
v_gene: TRBV5-5
CDR3aa: ASSRPPTGELF

abundance: .
j_gene: TRBJ2-3
v_gene: TRBV25-1
CDR3aa: ASSDPQGGTDTQY

abundance: once
j_gene: TRBJ2-5
v_gene: TRBV9
CDR3aa: ASSPQGLVQETQY

abundance: .
j_gene: TRBJ1-1
v_gene: TRBV6-5
CDR3aa: ASSYSKGWTEAF

abundance: .
j_gene: TRBJ2-3
v_gene: TRBV7-3
CDR3aa: ASSLNGGDTQY

abundance: .
j_gene: TRBJ2-3
v_gene: TRBV9
CDR3aa: ASSQGPDTQY

abundance: .
j_gene: TRBJ1-2
v_gene: TRBV6-6
CDR3aa: ASSPRQANYGYT

abundance: .
j_gene: TRBJ1-1
v_gene: TRBV3-1/TRBV3-2
CDR3aa: ASSQRTANTEAF

abundance: once
j_gene: TRBJ1-2
v_gene: TRBV9
CDR3aa: ASSAGQLKGYGYT